The entry below describes one T cell receptor beta chain. Antigen unknown. Generated by immunoSEQ multiplex PCR, the TCRdb table keeps only in-frame clones and is missing some. This table has approximately 65,000 clones, around four fifths appearing once. These data originate in a study of OX40 agonist ivuxolimab in advanced cancers. Study summary: The mean age was 60 years, ranging from about 23 to 85, with more than 70% of participants male. Antecedent anti-PD-1, anti-PD-L1 or anti-CTLA-4 therapy was permissible, with around 41% having received some.

Study-wide findings and caveats: Partly responding patients at 0.1-3.0 mg/kg showed some of the smallest clonal expansion.

This TCR was recovered from an adult with an advanced solid tumor such as melanoma, head and neck, liver or kidney cancer. The sample consisted of CD4+ or CD8+ T cells sorted from blood, taken in a trial of the OX40 agonist ivuxolimab.

The CDR3 DNA reads as TGTGCCAGCAGTACCTTAGCGGGACCCCTCAATGAGCAGTTCTTC. Translating it yields CASSTLAGPLNEQFF. The rearrangement uses TRBV28 and TRBJ2-1; TRBD2 aligns across 8 bases. CDR1 is MDHEN, CDR2 SYDVKM, per germline. Trimming took 5 bases from V and 6 from J; bases not matched to a gene: 9. CDR3 size: 15 residues.